The subject of this entry is one T cell receptor (beta chain). Its specificity is unknown. One junction end disagrees with the germline gene, perhaps due to a read error. The CDR3 extends over 11 amino acids. The germline CDR1 and CDR2 sequences are SQVTM and ANQGSEA. These data are taken from a study of identical twins. Study results and limitations: Models underpredicted monozygotic twin sharing of out-of-frame TCR alpha.

The cDNA had a unique molecular identifier and a template-switch universal primer site. TCRdb recomputed calls from the 5' RACE reads with MiXCR, one row per CDR3 protein. The sample carries 1.5 million or so distinct CDR3 sequences, more than 30% recorded once. Source material: cord blood. V gene TRBV29-1 combines with J gene TRBJ2-7, with D possibly matching TRBD1 (5 bases). This clonotype was obtained from a newborn girl in good health. The CDR3 loop reads CSPARGYEQHF. As DNA, the CDR3 is TGCAGCCCTGCTAGGGGCTACGAGCAGCACTTC.